The sequence of this TCR beta chain was determined in a study of cytomegalovirus exposure and HLA in healthy donors. Some clones are missing from TCRdb's copy, which holds only in-frame ones; the method was immunoSEQ multiplex PCR. The sample lists about 120,000 clones; about 82% were seen once. V lost 8 bases, J lost 1 base, and 10 bases stayed unmatched. This CDR3 has 16 residues. Germline V gene lookup returns CDR1 SEHNR and CDR2 FQNEAQ (reference sequence). This clone showed up just once. The genes are TRBV7-9 and TRBJ1-1, with TRBD1 matching 10 bases. The sequence came from a man aged 18 to 30 in good health and CMV-seronegative. The sample comprised PBMCs. For the CDR3, the DNA is TGTGCCAGCGACAGGGGGCGCAGGGGGACGAACACTGAAGCTTTCTTT. Protein sequence: CASDRGRRGTNTEAFF.